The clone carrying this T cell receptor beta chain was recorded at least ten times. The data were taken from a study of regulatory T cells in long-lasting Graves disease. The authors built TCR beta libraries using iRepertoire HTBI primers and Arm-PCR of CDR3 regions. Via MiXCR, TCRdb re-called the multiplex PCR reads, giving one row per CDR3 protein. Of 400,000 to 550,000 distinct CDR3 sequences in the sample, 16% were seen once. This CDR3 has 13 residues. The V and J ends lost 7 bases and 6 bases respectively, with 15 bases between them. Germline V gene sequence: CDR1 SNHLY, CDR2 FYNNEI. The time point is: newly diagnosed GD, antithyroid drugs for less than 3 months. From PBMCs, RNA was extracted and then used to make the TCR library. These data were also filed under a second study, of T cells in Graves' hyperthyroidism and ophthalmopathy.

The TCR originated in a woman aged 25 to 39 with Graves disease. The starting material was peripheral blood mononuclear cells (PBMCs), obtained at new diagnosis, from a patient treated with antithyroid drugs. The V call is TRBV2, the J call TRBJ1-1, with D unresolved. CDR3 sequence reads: CASIEGGWAEAFF. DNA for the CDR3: TGTGCCAGCATCGAGGGAGGGTGGGCTGAAGCTTTCTTT.